The sample holds a few counts of the clone carrying this T cell receptor beta chain. Its specificity is unknown. This entry comes from a study of T cells in Graves' hyperthyroidism and ophthalmopathy. Across 18 months, stable Graves' hyperthyroidism was marked by no progression to ophthalmopathy. This sample holds PBMCs from 9.5 to 10 ml fresh peripheral blood. CDR3 length: 14 residues. J was trimmed by 6 bases and V by 8 bases; bases with no gene match: 12. Germline values: CDR1 SGHRS, CDR2 YFSETQ. Authors of the study amplified TCR beta CDR3 regions from RNA transcripts. The HTBI set primed first-round TCR CDR3 RT-PCR. Each CDR3 protein gets one entry after TCRdb re-called the multiplex PCR reads with MiXCR. The sample includes hundreds of thousands of distinct CDR3 sequences, around 13% seen only once; the top ten take around 23%. Study results and caveats: Researchers found most expanded thyroid clonotypes above 0.001 in blood as well.

The chain links TRBV5-1 to TRBJ2-7, with TRBD1 matching 9 bases. The sample was blood. This clonotype was obtained from a woman under 40 with Graves' hyperthyroidism. Written as DNA, the CDR3 is TGCGCCAGTGGCCAGGGGACAGGGAACCGCGAGCAGTACTTC. This translates into CASGQGTGNREQYF.